This T cell receptor beta chain was observed in a study of blood T cell repertoires in COVID-19. Study overall: The United States, Italy and Spain were the sources of the acute and convalescent COVID-19 samples. PBMCs, B-cell-depleted T cells, or T cells were the source of the cDNA or gDNA that made up the material.

Trimming shortened V by 2 bases and J by 1 base, and 5 bases separated the two germline ends. CDR1 and CDR2 from the germline V gene are KGHSH and LQKENI. The CDR3 has 13 residues. This clone was counted only a few times. Per the original methods: Amplifying reference gene primers gave estimates of nucleated cell counts. TCRdb keeps only in-frame clones here, not all; method: immunoSEQ multiplex PCR. The D gene and trimming were derived from the DNA, and the V and J assignments and clone size from that table. The repertoire consists of about 150,000 clones, with about 80% occurring once and the leading ten covering around 9.9%.

The sequencing input was peripheral blood. The chain has TRBV18 and TRBJ2-5; no reliable D call. This receptor was identified in a man aged 65 to 79 with active or convalescent COVID-19. CDR3 loop: CASSPNGQETQYF. CDR3 sequence (DNA): TGTGCCAGCTCACCAAACGGCCAAGAGACCCAGTACTTC.